Each of the 5 T cell receptor beta chains below was sequenced from the same sample in a study of cytomegalovirus exposure and HLA in healthy donors. Primers: 60 Vbeta forward and 13 Jbeta reverse. Measured with immunoSEQ multiplex PCR; TCRdb has only the in-frame clones, and not every one. The sample includes approximately 82,000 clones, 10% of them seen just once. The sample taken for sequencing was PBMCs. The receptors come from a man in his 60s in good health and CMV-seropositive.

The V call is TRBV2, the J call TRBJ1-2; 12 bases fit TRBD1. Germline V gene sequence: CDR1 SNHLY, CDR2 FYNNEI. The V gene end was trimmed by 3 bases and the J gene end by 2 bases; junction bases not matched to a gene: 7. CDR3 size: 17 residues. The CDR3 region has the DNA TGTGCCAGCAGTGAGGGGACAGGGGGCAACAGGAACTATGGCTACACCTTC. Translated: CASSEGTGGNRNYGYTF.

This chain links TRBV10-3 with TRBJ2-5; 7 nucleotides match TRBD2. This CDR3 is built from 12 residues. With 8 bases clipped from V and 2 bases from J, the junction kept 2 bases outside the gene matches. Germline CDR1 and CDR2: ENHRY and SYGVKD. This CDR3 is CAIAGGQETQYF. The CDR3, as DNA: TGTGCCATCGCCGGGGGGCAAGAGACCCAGTACTTC.

This clone has a handful of counts. The chain links TRBV5-4 to TRBJ2-7; D is perhaps TRBD2 (5 bases). V was clipped by 2 bases and J by 6 bases, with 12 bases between them. Germline V gives CDR1 SGHNT, CDR2 YYREEE (reference sequence). The CDR3 consists of 13 residues. The CDR3 DNA follows: TGTGCCAGCAGCTTCATGGGAGTGGGCGAGCAGTACGTC. Encoded protein: CASSFMGVGEQYV.

This clone was seen many times. The chain links TRBV6-1 to TRBJ2-2; tentatively, D is TRBD1 (5 bases). Per the germline V gene, CDR1 is MNHNS and CDR2 is SASEGT. This CDR3 contains 14 residues. V was clipped by 7 bases and J by 6 bases, with 15 bases between them. CDR3 in amino acids: CASTYERGAGELFF. As DNA, the CDR3 is TGTGCCAGCACCTATGAAAGGGGCGCCGGGGAGCTGTTTTTT.

The chain links TRBV7-9 to TRBJ2-1, with 11 bases that match TRBD1. The CDR3 runs 15 residues. From germline, CDR1 is SEHNR and CDR2 FQNEAQ (reference sequence). V shed 5 bases, J shed 6 bases, and the junction held 6 bases outside the gene matches. The CDR3 nucleotides are TGTGCCAGCAGCCAGGGACAGGGGGATGTCAATGAGCAGTTCTTC. Its translation is CASSQGQGDVNEQFF.